The 5 T cell receptor beta chains below were found in one sample sequenced in a study of blood T cell repertoires in COVID-19. TCRdb keeps only in-frame clones here, not all; method: immunoSEQ multiplex PCR. The table lists 49,000 or so clones, 80% to 90% of them singletons. Sample: peripheral blood. Receptor source: a woman aged 80 or over with COVID-19, enrolled during active disease.

This chain links TRBV7-8 with TRBJ2-7; possible D gene TRBD2, 6 bases. Germline V gene data show CDR1 as SGHVS and CDR2 as FQNEAQ. V lost 1 base to trimming and J lost 7 bases, with 17 bases between them. The CDR3 spans 15 residues. The DNA for the CDR3 is TGTGCCAGCAGCTTAGGTTTTAGCGGACCCTTGGAGCAGTACTTC. Translated: CASSLGFSGPLEQYF. Full variable domain (rest looked up from reference TRBV7-8 and TRBJ2-7): GAGVSQSPRYKVAKRGQDVALRCDPISGHVSLFWYQQALGQGPEFLTYFQNEAQLDKSGLPSDRFFAERPEGSVSTLKIQRTQQEDSAVYLCASSLGFSGPLEQYFGPGTRLTVT.

In this sample, this clone turned up a few times. The chain recombines TRBV3-1 (or the pseudogene TRBV3-2) with TRBJ1-4; 9 bases fit TRBD1. Germline V gives CDR1 LGHDT, CDR2 YNNKEL (reference sequence). The CDR3 extends over 15 amino acids. The J segment lost 8 bases and the V segment lost 2 bases, leaving 6 bases of the junction unmatched. CDR3 nucleotide sequence: TGTGCCAGCAGCCAAAGACAGGGGGTAGGAGAAAAACTGTTTTTT. It translates to CASSQRQGVGEKLFF.

V is TRBV5-5 and J is TRBJ1-2, with no clear D. CDR1 SGHKS and CDR2 YYEKEE come from the germline V gene (reference sequence). The CDR3 runs to 14 residues. The germline V and J ends were trimmed by 1 base and 4 bases, with 11 bases remaining between them. The CDR3 DNA is TGTGCCAGCAGCTTGTTATCCGGCGGCTATGGCTACACCTTC. Amino acids: CASSLLSGGYGYTF.

The chain joins TRBV4-1 to TRBJ2-6; possible D gene TRBD1, 6 bases. V was pared by 7 bases and J by 0 bases, with 13 bases between. The CDR3 consists of 16 residues. Germline-derived CDR1 and CDR2 are MGHRA and YSYEKL. CDR3 DNA sequence: TGCGCCAGCAACAGGGTCCCCCACTCTGGGGCCAACGTCCTGACTTTC. This gives the protein CASNRVPHSGANVLTF.

The chain joins TRBV7-3 to TRBJ1-1; perhaps TRBD1 as D (5 bases). The CDR3 is 14 amino acids. Trimming left V 5 bases short and J 1 base short, with 11 bases between. Looked up from germline, CDR1 is SGHTA and CDR2 is FQGTGA. The DNA for the CDR3 is TGTGCCAGCAGCCCGGGGACTGCGAACACTGAAGCTTTCTTT. As protein: CASSPGTANTEAFF.